Below, 11 T cell receptor beta chains from the same sample are listed, as sequenced in a study of PD-L1 blockade in urothelial cancer. Clones were read by immunoSEQ multiplex PCR, and TCRdb kept only the in-frame ones, dropping some. The sample holds over 45,000 clones; about 86% are singletons and the top ten take approximately 21%. Time point of the sample: pretreatment peripheral blood. The material sequenced was PBMCs, taken around atezolizumab (anti-PD-L1) treatment. The origin of the receptors is a man between 60 and 70 years old with urothelial cancer.

Only one count was recorded for this clone. This chain uses TRBV6-1 with TRBJ2-5, with 11 nucleotides matching TRBD1. The V and J ends lost 6 bases and 5 bases, in that order; junction bases with no gene match: 2. The CDR3 has 13 residues. Germline loops: CDR1 MNHNS, CDR2 SASEGT. The CDR3 DNA reads as TGTGCCAGCAGGGGACAGGGGGGCGAGACCCAGTACTTC. Amino acid sequence: CASRGQGGETQYF.

This chain uses TRBV6-4 with TRBJ1-1; D possibly corresponds to TRBD1 (6 bases). V shed 6 bases and J shed 4 bases, with 21 bases lying between them. Germline CDR1 MRHNA, CDR2 SNTAGT. The CDR3 length is 16 residues. The CDR3 DNA reads as TGTGCCAGCAGGAGCTCCCCACAGGGTCGGGGCACTGAAGCTTTCTTT. It is translated as CASRSSPQGRGTEAFF.

With respect to this clone: An end of the junction differs from the germline gene, which may be a read error. The chain carries TRBV7-7 and TRBJ2-1; weak D call: TRBD2 (6 bases). The CDR3 is 14 residues long. Germline V gene data show CDR1 as SSHAT and CDR2 as FNYEAQ (reference sequence). DNA for the CDR3: TGTGCTAGCAGCCCCGGGACTGCCAACTCTGAGCAGTTCTTC. Amino acid sequence: CASSPGTANSEQFF.

The chain uses TRBV30 and TRBJ2-2, with D possibly being TRBD2 (5 bases). Germline CDR1 and CDR2: GTSNPN and SVGIG (reference sequence). V was trimmed by 8 bases and J by 7 bases, leaving 8 bases between them. The CDR3 consists of 10 residues. In DNA form, the CDR3 reads TGTGCCGTACTAGTCGGGGAGCTGTTTTTT. Protein sequence: CAVLVGELFF.

The chain uses TRBV29-1 and TRBJ2-5; 10 nucleotides align to TRBD1. Germline CDR1 and CDR2: SQVTM and ANQGSEA. The CDR3 runs to 15 residues. V shed 3 bases, J shed 5 bases, and the junction held 9 bases outside the gene matches. In DNA form, the CDR3 reads TGCAGCGTTGAGGGCAGACAGGGGGCGGGGGAGACCCAGTACTTC. This translates into CSVEGRQGAGETQYF.

This chain connects TRBV5-1 to TRBJ1-3; unclear D gene. The CDR3 extends over 16 amino acids. Germline V lookup: CDR1 SGHRS, CDR2 YFSETQ. Deletions cut 0 bases from V and 0 bases from J, with 10 bases between. CDR3 loop: CASSLGQPGSGNTIYF. For the CDR3, the DNA is TGCGCCAGCAGCTTGGGGCAGCCGGGCTCTGGAAACACCATATATTTT.

The rearrangement joins TRBV15 to TRBJ1-3; no clear D gene. V lost 0 bases and J lost 0, with 9 bases in between. The CDR3 runs 16 residues. The germline CDR1 and CDR2 sequences are LNHNV and YYDKDF (reference sequence). CDR3 loop: CATSREEPISGNTIYF. DNA for the CDR3: TGTGCCACCAGCAGAGAGGAGCCGATCTCTGGAAACACCATATATTTT. Supplemented by reference TRBV15 and TRBJ1-3, the full variable domain reads DAMVIQNPRYQVTQFGKPVTLSCSQTLNHNVMYWYQQKSSQAPKLLFHYYDKDFNNEADTPDNFQSRRPNTSFCFLDIRSPGLGDTAMYLCATSREEPISGNTIYFGEGSWLTVV.

The chain uses TRBV10-2 and TRBJ2-7, with 11 bases aligning to TRBD1. The germline V gene encodes CDR1 WSHSY and CDR2 SAAADI. The CDR3 runs 20 residues. Trimming took 3 bases from V and 0 from J; bases not matched to a gene: 16. The CDR3 DNA sequence: TGCGCCAGCAGTGACCGCGGTAGGACAGGGGGCGTCTCAAGCTCCTACGAGCAGTACTTC. Amino acid sequence: CASSDRGRTGGVSSSYEQYF.

This chain joins TRBV11-1 and TRBJ2-1; 12 bases map to TRBD2. The J segment lost 9 bases and the V segment lost 4 bases, leaving 4 bases of the junction unmatched. CDR1 and CDR2 from the germline V gene are SGHAT and FQDESV (reference sequence). The CDR3 runs 14 residues. In nucleotides, the CDR3 is TGTGCCAGCAGCTCAAGGACTAGCGGGATTGAGCAGTTCTTC. Amino acid sequence: CASSSRTSGIEQFF. Full variable domain (missing parts from reference TRBV11-1 and TRBJ2-1): EAEVAQSPRYKITEKSQAVAFWCDPISGHATLYWYRQILGQGPELLVQFQDESVVDDSQLPKDRFSAERLKGVDSTLKIQPAELGDSAMYLCASSSRTSGIEQFFGPGTRLTVL.

The chain has TRBV29-1 and TRBJ1-1; D might be TRBD1 (5 bases). This CDR3 has 11 amino acids. Germline V gives CDR1 SQVTM, CDR2 ANQGSEA. The CDR3 loop is CRGDWNTEAFF. CDR3 bases: TGCAGGGGGGACTGGAACACTGAAGCTTTCTTT.

The rearrangement uses TRBV19 and TRBJ1-1; D perhaps matches TRBD1 (5 bases). The CDR3 length is 14 residues. CDR1 and CDR2 (germline): LNHDA, SQIVND (reference sequence). The V end lost 5 bases, the J end lost 0 bases, and 10 bases lay between the germline ends. The CDR3 DNA reads TGTGCCAGTAGTGTTGGGGCCATGAACACTGAAGCTTTCTTT. It yields the protein CASSVGAMNTEAFF.